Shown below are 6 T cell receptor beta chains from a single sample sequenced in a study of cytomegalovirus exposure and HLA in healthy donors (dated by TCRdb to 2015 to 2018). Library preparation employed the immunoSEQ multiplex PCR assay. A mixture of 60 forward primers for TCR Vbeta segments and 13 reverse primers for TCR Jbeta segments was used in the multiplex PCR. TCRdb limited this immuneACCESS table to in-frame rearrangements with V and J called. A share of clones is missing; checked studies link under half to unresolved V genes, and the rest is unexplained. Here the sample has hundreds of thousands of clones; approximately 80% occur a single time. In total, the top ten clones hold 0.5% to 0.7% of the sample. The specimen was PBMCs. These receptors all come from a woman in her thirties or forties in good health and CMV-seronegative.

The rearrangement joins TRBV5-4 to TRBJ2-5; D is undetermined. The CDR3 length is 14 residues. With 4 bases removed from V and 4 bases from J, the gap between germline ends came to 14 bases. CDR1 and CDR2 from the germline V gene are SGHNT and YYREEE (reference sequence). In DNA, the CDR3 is TGTGCCAGCAGCCCCCCAGGTTCGCCAGAGACCCAGTACTTC. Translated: CASSPPGSPETQYF.

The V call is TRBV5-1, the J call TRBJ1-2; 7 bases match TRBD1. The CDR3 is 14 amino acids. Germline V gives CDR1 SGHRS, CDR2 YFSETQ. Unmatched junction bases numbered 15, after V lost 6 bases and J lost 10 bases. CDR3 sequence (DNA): TGCGCCAGCAAATCAGGGCTTTGGGGACAGCACTACACCTTC. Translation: CASKSGLWGQHYTF.

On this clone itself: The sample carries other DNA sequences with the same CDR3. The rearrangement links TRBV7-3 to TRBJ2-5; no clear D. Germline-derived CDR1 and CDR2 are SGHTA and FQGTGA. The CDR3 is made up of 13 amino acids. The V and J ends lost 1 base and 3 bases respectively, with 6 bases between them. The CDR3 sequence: CASSLNREETQYF. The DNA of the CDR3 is TGTGCCAGCAGCTTAAACAGAGAAGAGACCCAGTACTTC. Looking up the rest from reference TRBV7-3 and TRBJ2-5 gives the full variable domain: GAGVSQTPSNKVTEKGKYVELRCDPISGHTALYWYRQSLGQGPEFLIYFQGTGAADDSGLPNDRFFAVRPEGSVSTLKIQRTERGDSAVYLCASSLNREETQYFGPGTRLLVL.

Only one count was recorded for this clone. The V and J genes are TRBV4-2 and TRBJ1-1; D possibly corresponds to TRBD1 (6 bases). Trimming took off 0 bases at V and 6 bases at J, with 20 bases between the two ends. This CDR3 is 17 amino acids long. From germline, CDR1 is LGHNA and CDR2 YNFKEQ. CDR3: CASSQDTGLGAVAEAFF. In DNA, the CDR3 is TGTGCCAGCAGCCAAGATACCGGTCTGGGGGCCGTTGCTGAAGCTTTCTTT.

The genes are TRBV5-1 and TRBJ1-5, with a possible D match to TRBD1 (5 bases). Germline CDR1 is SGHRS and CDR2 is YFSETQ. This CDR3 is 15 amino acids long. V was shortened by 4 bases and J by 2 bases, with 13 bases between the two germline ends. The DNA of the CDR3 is TGCGCCAGCAGCCTTACAGGAGACGGCAATCAGCCCCAGCATTTT. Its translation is CASSLTGDGNQPQHF.

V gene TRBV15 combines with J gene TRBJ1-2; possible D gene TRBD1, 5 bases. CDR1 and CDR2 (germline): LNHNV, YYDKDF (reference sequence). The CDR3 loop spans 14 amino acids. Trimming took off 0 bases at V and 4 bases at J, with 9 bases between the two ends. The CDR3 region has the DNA TGTGCCACCAGCAGAGATGGGGCAGGCTATGGCTACACCTTC. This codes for CATSRDGAGYGYTF.